The 31 T cell receptor beta chains given below trace back to one sample, sequenced in a study of cytomegalovirus exposure and HLA in healthy donors. It was with 60 Vbeta and 13 Jbeta primers that the PCR ran. The repertoire was sequenced with immunoSEQ multiplex PCR; TCRdb's copy has only in-frame clones and lacks some. This table has some 150,000 clones, around 84% appearing once. Sequenced material: PBMCs. The receptors were gathered from a woman under 30 in good health and CMV-seronegative.

This clone turned up a few times. This chain uses TRBV11-3 with TRBJ1-4, with TRBD1 matching over 10 bases. V trimming: 5 bases; J trimming: 6 bases; junction bases outside the gene matches: 6. The CDR3 length is 15 residues. The germline CDR1 and CDR2 sequences are SGHNT and YENEEA. CDR3 nucleotide sequence: TGTGCCAGCAGCCAAGGGACAGGGGCAGATGAAAAACTGTTTTTT. This gives the protein CASSQGTGADEKLFF.

V is TRBV6-1 and J is TRBJ1-6, with 7 bases lining up with TRBD1. V gave up 6 bases and J gave up 8 bases; unmatched junction bases: 10. Germline V gene lookup returns CDR1 MNHNS and CDR2 SASEGT. The CDR3 is 15 amino acids. The CDR3 region is CASSLSGTAYSPLHF. DNA of the CDR3: TGTGCCAGCAGCCTATCCGGGACAGCCTATTCACCCCTCCACTTT.

This clone has just one count. CDR3 DNA sequence: TGTGCCAGCAGCTTGGGGGGACTAGCGGGAGCGGTTCCGTTCTTC. This translates into CASSLGGLAGAVPFF. The chain recombines TRBV7-8 with TRBJ2-1, with 14 positions matching TRBD2. The germline V gene has CDR1 SGHVS and CDR2 FQNEAQ. The CDR3 is 15 amino acids. Trimming took 3 bases from V and 15 from J; bases not matched to a gene: 10.

The CDR3 loop reads CASSLVVTPNTEAFF. CDR3 coding DNA: TGTGCCAGCAGCTTGGTTGTCACACCGAACACTGAAGCTTTCTTT. The chain links TRBV5-8 to TRBJ1-1, with unresolved D. V was cut by 0 bases and J by 1 base, with 10 bases left in between. The CDR3 covers 15 residues. Germline V gives CDR1 SGHTS, CDR2 YDEGEE.

The rearrangement joins TRBV7-9 to TRBJ1-2; D is uncertain. Trimming removed 5 bases at V and 7 bases at J, with 20 bases between. Germline-derived CDR1 and CDR2 are SEHNR and FQNEAQ (reference sequence). This CDR3 has 15 amino acids. CDR3 DNA: TGTGCCAGCAGCGACCCGCCGAGAGGAGTGCGTGGCTACACCTTC. Translated: CASSDPPRGVRGYTF. The full variable domain, completed using reference TRBV7-9 and TRBJ1-2, is DTGVSQNPRHKITKRGQNVTFRCDPISEHNRLYWYRQTLGQGPEFLTYFQNEAQLEKSRLLSDRFSAERPKGSFSTLEIQRTEQGDSAMYLCASSDPPRGVRGYTFGSGTRLTVV.

V gene TRBV10-3 combines with J gene TRBJ2-3, with TRBD2 matching over 10 bases. The CDR3 consists of 16 residues. J was trimmed by 6 bases and V by 2 bases; bases with no gene match: 8. Germline CDR1 reads ENHRY; CDR2 reads SYGVKD. DNA for the CDR3: TGTGCCATCAGTGAGACCGGGACTAGCGTCGCGGATACGCAGTATTTT. Protein product: CAISETGTSVADTQYF.

The chain links TRBV5-1 to TRBJ2-5, with TRBD2 identical over 10 bases. The CDR3 is 14 amino acids. Germline-derived CDR1 and CDR2 are SGHRS and YFSETQ. V shed 2 bases and J 5 bases; nucleotides not matched to a gene: 3. Written as DNA, the CDR3 is TGCGCCAGCAGCTTAACTAGCGGGGATGAGACCCAGTACTTC. It specifies CASSLTSGDETQYF.

This sequence joins TRBV28 and TRBJ2-7, with a weak D call TRBD2 (6 bases). The CDR3 runs 19 residues. V lost 6 bases to trimming and J lost 0 bases, with 27 bases between them. CDR1 and CDR2 (germline): MDHEN, SYDVKM. The CDR3 DNA reads TGTGCCAGCAGCCCTAGGGGACCCTGGAGCGGACTAAGCTCCTACGAGCAGTACTTC. Amino acids: CASSPRGPWSGLSSYEQYF.

V and J are TRBV6-5 and TRBJ2-5; possibly TRBD2 for D (5 bases). V lost 0 bases, J lost 7 bases, and 9 bases lay in between. The CDR3 is made up of 13 amino acids. CDR1 is MNHEY and CDR2 is SVGAGI in the germline V gene. In nucleotides, the CDR3 is TGTGCCAGCAGTTACTCTAGCCGGGGGACCCAGTACTTC. It specifies CASSYSSRGTQYF.

The rearrangement joins TRBV5-1 to TRBJ2-3; tentative D call: TRBD1 (6 bases). Germline V lookup: CDR1 SGHRS, CDR2 YFSETQ. Trimming left V 1 base short and J 6 bases short, with 6 bases between. The CDR3 loop spans 12 amino acids. CDR3 coding DNA: TGCGCCAGCAGCTTGACAGGGGATACGCAGTATTTT. Translating it yields CASSLTGDTQYF.

The chain is built from TRBV5-1 and TRBJ2-5; maybe TRBD2 (6 bases). The DNA end is a closer match to TRBJ2-7, so the J assignment may be wrong. Germline V CDR1 and CDR2: SGHRS, YFSETQ. The CDR3 runs to 15 residues. This CDR3 reads CASSLGGEPLYEQYF. The CDR3, as DNA: TGCGCCAGCAGCTTGGGGGGGGAACCCCTCTACGAGCAGTACTTC.

This chain joins TRBV18 and TRBJ2-7, with 8 bases identical to TRBD2. V was clipped by 6 bases and J by 2 bases; unmatched bases: 9. The CDR3 has 15 residues. Germline-derived CDR1 and CDR2 are KGHSH and LQKENI. CDR3 sequence: CASSLEAGAPYEQYF. In DNA form, the CDR3 reads TGTGCCAGCTCCCTTGAAGCGGGAGCACCCTACGAGCAGTACTTC.

The chain recombines TRBV4-3 with TRBJ1-5; 9 nucleotides match TRBD1. Germline-derived CDR1 and CDR2 are LGHNA and YSLEER. The CDR3 is 14 amino acids. The junction had 4 bases not matched to a gene; V was cut back by 3 bases and J by 7 bases. In DNA form, the CDR3 reads TGCGCCAGCAGCCAGGGACAGGGAGAACAGCCCCAGCATTTT. It encodes CASSQGQGEQPQHF.

The genes are TRBV28 and TRBJ2-1; 7 nucleotides match TRBD1. CDR3 length: 14 residues. V was clipped by 6 bases and J by 9 bases; unmatched bases: 11. CDR1 is MDHEN and CDR2 is SYDVKM in the germline V gene. The CDR3 nucleotides are TGTGCCAGCAGCCCACTACAGGGGCCGGGTGAGCAGTTCTTC. Protein sequence: CASSPLQGPGEQFF.

V is TRBV28 and J is TRBJ1-1; maybe TRBD1 (6 bases). V was cut by 3 bases and J by 4 bases, with 12 bases left in between. The CDR3 extends over 14 amino acids. Germline V gene lookup returns CDR1 MDHEN and CDR2 SYDVKM. The CDR3 bases are TGTGCCAGCAGTTTGGGGGCCTCGGGCACTGAAGCTTTCTTT. This translates into CASSLGASGTEAFF.

V is TRBV5-1 and J is TRBJ2-3; 8 nucleotides agree with TRBD2. Per germline, CDR1 SGHRS and CDR2 YFSETQ. Germline trimming cut 0 bases from V and 0 bases from J; bases unmatched to any gene: 6. The CDR3 contains 17 residues. CDR3 sequence reads: CASSLAGGGSSTDTQYF. The CDR3 nucleotides read TGCGCCAGCAGCTTGGCCGGGGGGGGATCTAGCACAGATACGCAGTATTTT.

The chain employs TRBV11-3 and TRBJ2-5, with a weak D call TRBD1 (5 bases). CDR3 size: 14 residues. From germline, CDR1 is SGHNT and CDR2 YENEEA. The V gene lost 5 bases and the J gene lost 5 bases, with 15 bases spanning the gap. The chain's CDR3 is CASSGQGMIETQYF. In nucleotides, the CDR3 is TGTGCCAGCAGCGGGCAGGGTATGATCGAGACCCAGTACTTC.

In this sample, this clone turned up once. CDR3 residues: CTSSQDPRGEGLNEQFF. The CDR3 DNA is TGCACCAGCAGCCAAGACCCCCGGGGGGAGGGACTCAATGAGCAGTTCTTC. The chain couples TRBV1 to TRBJ2-1; TRBD2 is the table's D call and was not checked against the DNA. TRBV1 is a known pseudogene. The length of the CDR3 is 17 residues.

The gene calls are TRBV30 and TRBJ2-7, with D perhaps matching TRBD2 (6 bases). V was shortened by 5 bases and J by 3 bases, with 11 bases between the two germline ends. The CDR3 covers 12 residues. Germline loops: CDR1 GTSNPN, CDR2 SVGIG (reference sequence). The CDR3 DNA follows: TGTGCCTGGGGGGGGACGGTCTACGAGCAGTACTTC. Translated: CAWGGTVYEQYF.

This rearrangement joins TRBV20-1 to TRBJ1-2; TRBD1 might be the D (6 bases). The ends were cut back, 7 bases at V and 8 bases at J, with 14 bases in the middle. Germline V gene lookup returns CDR1 DFQATT and CDR2 SNEGSKA (reference sequence). The CDR3 totals 11 residues. The CDR3, as DNA: TGCAGTGTACTAACAGGGTTCGGCTACACCTTC. Translating it yields CSVLTGFGYTF.

The V gene is TRBV27, the J gene TRBJ2-7; 11 bases line up with TRBD2. Looked up from germline, CDR1 is MNHEY and CDR2 is SMNVEV (reference sequence). This CDR3 is 15 amino acids long. The ends lost 2 bases at V and 1 base at J; junction bases unmatched: 1. This chain's CDR3 is CASSLLAGGSYEQYF. CDR3 DNA sequence: TGTGCCAGCAGTTTACTAGCGGGAGGTTCCTACGAGCAGTACTTC.

This clone was detected only a few times. The gene calls are TRBV2 and TRBJ1-2, with D uncertain. Trimming left V 5 bases short and J 0 bases short, with 13 bases between. Germline V gives CDR1 SNHLY, CDR2 FYNNEI. The CDR3 has 15 amino acids. CDR3 residues: CASSTRRESNYGYTF. CDR3 sequence (DNA): TGTGCCAGCAGTACCCGGAGGGAGTCTAACTATGGCTACACCTTC.

The rearrangement uses TRBV19 and TRBJ2-3; 9 bases are a match to TRBD2. Germline CDR1 LNHDA, CDR2 SQIVND (reference sequence). J was trimmed by 5 bases and V by 3 bases; bases with no gene match: 6. The CDR3 loop spans 15 amino acids. As DNA, the CDR3 is TGTGCCAGTAGTATGGCGGGGGGGCTGGGAGATACGCAGTATTTT. Residues: CASSMAGGLGDTQYF.

The gene calls are TRBV25-1 and TRBJ1-2; 12 bases map to TRBD1. The germline gives CDR1 MGHDK, CDR2 SYGVNS. The trim removed 3 bases at V and 3 bases at J, leaving 2 bases unmatched. The CDR3 loop spans 15 amino acids. CDR3 DNA sequence: TGTGCCAGCAGTGATGGGACAGGGGGCCACTATGGCTACACCTTC. Its protein product is CASSDGTGGHYGYTF.

The chain joins TRBV4-2 to TRBJ1-2, with D unclear. V dropped 2 bases and J dropped 3 bases, with 25 bases sitting between them. The CDR3 contains 19 residues. Germline loops: CDR1 LGHNA, CDR2 YNFKEQ. The CDR3 loop reads CASSQTTPVRFGMDYGYTF. Written as DNA, the CDR3 is TGTGCCAGCAGCCAAACAACCCCCGTTAGGTTCGGGATGGACTATGGCTACACCTTC.

V usage is TRBV5-1 and J usage is TRBJ1-2; D is unresolved. CDR3 length: 14 amino acids. Trimming removed 0 bases from V and 4 bases from J, with 10 bases in between. CDR1 SGHRS and CDR2 YFSETQ come from the germline V gene. In nucleotides, the CDR3 is TGCGCCAGCAGCTTGGATGGCGGGAGCTATGGCTACACCTTC. Amino acids: CASSLDGGSYGYTF.

The chain carries TRBV5-4 and TRBJ1-2, with a weak D call TRBD1 (5 bases). This CDR3 has 13 amino acids. Looked up from germline, CDR1 is SGHNT and CDR2 is YYREEE (reference sequence). Trimming removed 0 bases at V and 7 bases at J, with 10 bases between. In DNA, the CDR3 is TGTGCCAGCAGCTTGGAGACAGTGGGTGGCTACACCTTC. It is translated as CASSLETVGGYTF.

V usage is TRBV5-4 and J usage is TRBJ2-7, with 11 bases that match TRBD1. Trimming cost V 4 bases and J 6 bases; bases outside gene matches: 3. CDR3 size: 13 residues. The germline CDR1 and CDR2 sequences are SGHNT and YYREEE (reference sequence). CDR3 sequence: CASSLGTGGEQYF. CDR3 DNA: TGTGCCAGCAGCCTGGGGACAGGGGGCGAGCAGTACTTC.

This clone was observed a handful of times. The gene calls are TRBV5-6 and TRBJ2-7, with 7 bases matching TRBD1. J was trimmed by 5 bases and V by 2 bases; bases with no gene match: 1. CDR1 SGHDT and CDR2 YYEEEE come from the germline V gene. This CDR3 comprises 12 residues. In DNA form, the CDR3 reads TGTGCCAGCAGCTTAGACAGGGACGAGCAGTACTTC. This codes for CASSLDRDEQYF.

The chain joins TRBV27 to TRBJ2-2; 8 bases are a match to TRBD2. V gave up 4 bases and J gave up 5 bases; unmatched junction bases: 3. The CDR3 totals 14 residues. Per the germline V gene, CDR1 is MNHEY and CDR2 is SMNVEV (reference sequence). The CDR3, as DNA: TGTGCCAGCAGTTGGGCTAGCGGGACCGGGGAGCTGTTTTTT. Translating it yields CASSWASGTGELFF.

The chain has TRBV19 and TRBJ2-1, with D possibly being TRBD2 (5 bases). The germline V gene encodes CDR1 LNHDA and CDR2 SQIVND (reference sequence). With 10 bases removed from V and 7 bases from J, the gap between germline ends came to 20 bases. The CDR3 covers 14 residues. CDR3 residues: CATSRRSLTNEQFF. Here the CDR3 DNA reads TGTGCCACCAGTAGGAGGAGTCTTACAAATGAGCAGTTCTTC.